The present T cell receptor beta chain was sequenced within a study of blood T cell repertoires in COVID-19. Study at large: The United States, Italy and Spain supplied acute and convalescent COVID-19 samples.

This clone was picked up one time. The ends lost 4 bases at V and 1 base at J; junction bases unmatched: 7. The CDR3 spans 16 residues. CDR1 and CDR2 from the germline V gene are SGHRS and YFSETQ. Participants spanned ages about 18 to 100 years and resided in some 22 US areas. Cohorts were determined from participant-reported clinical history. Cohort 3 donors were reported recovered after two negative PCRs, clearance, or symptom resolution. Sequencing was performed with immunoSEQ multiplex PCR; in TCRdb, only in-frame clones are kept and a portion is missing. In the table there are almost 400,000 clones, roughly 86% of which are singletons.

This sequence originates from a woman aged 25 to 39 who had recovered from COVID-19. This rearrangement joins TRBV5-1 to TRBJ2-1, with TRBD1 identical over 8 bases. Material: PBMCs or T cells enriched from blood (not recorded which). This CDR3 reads CASSGGTGESYNEQFF. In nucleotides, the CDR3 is TGCGCCAGCAGCGGCGGGACAGGCGAATCCTACAATGAGCAGTTCTTC.